Listed here are 7 T cell receptor beta chains from one sample, sequenced in a study of blood T cell repertoires in COVID-19. Method: immunoSEQ multiplex PCR; TCRdb's copy keeps in-frame clones and lacks some. The data show about 27,000 clones, approximately 79% seen once. The specimen was peripheral blood. The receptors come from an elderly man with active or convalescent COVID-19.

The chain is built from TRBV12-3 or TRBV12-4 and TRBJ2-5, with D possibly being TRBD1 (6 bases). There are 13 residues in the CDR3. V was clipped by 5 bases and J by 1 base, with 8 bases between them. The CDR3 sequence is CASSPTGQETQYF. DNA of the CDR3: TGTGCCAGCAGTCCGACAGGCCAAGAGACCCAGTACTTC.

The genes are TRBV6-5 and TRBJ1-2; the D gene is possibly TRBD1 (6 bases). The CDR3 is 14 residues long. V was pared by 8 bases and J by 4 bases, with 17 bases between. Germline V gene sequence: CDR1 MNHEY, CDR2 SVGAGI. The CDR3 here is CASLLGGGLYGYTF. In DNA form, the CDR3 reads TGTGCCAGCCTTTTGGGGGGGGGCCTCTATGGCTACACCTTC.

This chain uses TRBV5-1 with TRBJ1-1; D might be TRBD1 (6 bases). Germline V lookup: CDR1 SGHRS, CDR2 YFSETQ. This CDR3 is built from 15 residues. V lost 0 bases and J lost 0, with 9 bases in between. The CDR3 region has the DNA TGCGCCAGCAGCTTGGGCTCAGGGGTGAACACTGAAGCTTTCTTT. Its translation: CASSLGSGVNTEAFF.

The rearrangement uses TRBV28 and TRBJ2-7; 12 nucleotides match TRBD2. This CDR3 is 15 amino acids long. In germline, CDR1 is MDHEN, CDR2 SYDVKM. V lost 6 bases to trimming and J lost 4 bases; unmatched junction nucleotides: 7. The CDR3 here is CASRPGLAGMYEQYF. In DNA, the CDR3 is TGTGCCAGCAGGCCCGGACTAGCGGGAATGTACGAGCAGTACTTC. Full variable domain (remainder filled in from reference TRBV28 and TRBJ2-7): DVKVTQSSRYLVKRTGEKVFLECVQDMDHENMFWYRQDPGLGLRLIYFSYDVKMKEKGDIPEGYSVSREKKERFSLILESASTNQTSMYLCASRPGLAGMYEQYFGPGTRLTVT.

This clone occurred once. CDR3: CASSPGLAGGNFNEQFF. CDR3 DNA sequence: TGTGCCAGCAGTCCGGGACTAGCGGGGGGGAATTTCAATGAGCAGTTCTTC. The rearrangement joins TRBV6-2 or TRBV6-3 to TRBJ2-1; 16 positions agree with TRBD2. Germline values: CDR1 MNHEY, CDR2 SVGEGT. With V trimmed by 5 bases and J by 6 bases, 7 bases remained unmatched. The CDR3 contains 17 residues.

Written as DNA, the CDR3 is TGTGCCAGCTCACCACAAATGGGTCAGACGGGGGCCTACGAGCAGTACTTC. Translating it yields CASSPQMGQTGAYEQYF. V and J are TRBV18 and TRBJ2-7; D possibly corresponds to TRBD2 (6 bases). Germline values: CDR1 KGHSH, CDR2 LQKENI. The ends were cut back, 1 base at V and 2 bases at J, with 18 bases in the middle. This CDR3 is 17 amino acids long. Complete variable domain (other parts from reference TRBV18 and TRBJ2-7): NAGVMQNPRHLVRRRGQEARLRCSPMKGHSHVYWYRQLPEEGLKFMVYLQKENIIDESGMPKERFSAEFPKEGPSILRIQQVVRGDSAAYFCASSPQMGQTGAYEQYFGPGTRLTVT.

The rearrangement links TRBV18 to TRBJ1-1, with 8 bases identical to TRBD1. The CDR3 is 15 amino acids. V shed 4 bases and J 5 bases; nucleotides not matched to a gene: 9. Germline lookup yields CDR1 KGHSH and CDR2 LQKENI. The CDR3, as DNA: TGTGCCAGCTCACGACAGGGGATCTCTAGGACTGAAGCTTTCTTT. Amino acids: CASSRQGISRTEAFF. Together with reference TRBV18 and TRBJ1-1, the CDR3 gives the full variable domain: NAGVMQNPRHLVRRRGQEARLRCSPMKGHSHVYWYRQLPEEGLKFMVYLQKENIIDESGMPKERFSAEFPKEGPSILRIQQVVRGDSAAYFCASSRQGISRTEAFFGQGTRLTVV.